This T cell receptor (beta chain) was sequenced during a study of blood T cells in healthy people across ages. Germline CDR1 LGHDT, CDR2 YNNKEL (reference sequence). The CDR3 length is 13 residues. Trimming took 2 bases from V and 1 from J, leaving 5 bases between them. On this clonotype: A much bigger clone sits one base away, suggesting this may be a read error.

A second PCR, run for about 6 to 11 cycles, used a sample-barcoded 5' primer plus a J-beta primer mix. In TCRdb, the 5' RACE reads were re-called with MiXCR into one record per CDR3 protein. This sample has about 1.6 million distinct CDR3 sequences; roughly 32% occur once, and the top ten carry about 10%. The source of this sequence is a woman aged 30 to 39 in good health. The sample consisted of blood. The chain uses TRBV3-1 and TRBJ1-1; D is unclear. CDR3 amino acids: CASSQIPNTEAFF. The DNA of the CDR3 is TGTGCCAGCAGCCAAATCCCGAACACTGAAGCTTTCTTT.